This is a list of T cell receptor beta chains from one sample in a study of breast tumors, draining lymph nodes, adjacent tissues. TCRdb independently ran MiXCR on the multiplex PCR reads; one entry per CDR3 protein. This sample carries some 97,000 distinct CDR3 sequences, 20% to 25% of them seen once, and the ten largest clones take 1% to 1.5%. The sequenced sample was axillary lymph node tissue. The receptors were sampled from a female donor with breast cancer. Some clones in this sample may be carry-over from other donors' samples. Each CDR3 is given with its conserved first and last residue. D genes are given only for firm matches. Clone size is shown for a subset of rows, as once, few, many or a class of expanded clone.

>TRBJ2-7|.|many|TRBV5-1
CASSLDAIGQYYEQYF
TGCGCCAGCAGCTTGGACGCTATTGGACAGTACTACGAGCAGTACTTC
>TRBJ1-6|.|many|TRBV6-5
CASSYPQGSPLHF
TGTGCCAGCAGTTACCCGCAGGGTTCACCCCTCCACTTT
>TRBJ2-3|TRBD2|many|TRBV3-1
CASSQGTSSTDTQYF
TGTGCCAGCAGCCAAGGGACTAGCAGCACAGATACGCAGTATTTT
>TRBJ2-7|.|.|TRBV30
CDWSSNVCSSDLYF
TGTGACTGGAGTTCAAACGTGTGCTCTTCCGATCTGTACTTC
>TRBJ2-5|.|many|TRBV29-1
CSVVDRREETQYF
TGCAGCGTGGTGGACAGGAGGGAGGAGACCCAGTACTTC
>TRBJ2-1|TRBD2|many|TRBV5-1
CASSPGTSGSWYNEQFF
TGCGCCAGCAGCCCGGGGACTAGCGGGAGTTGGTACAATGAGCAGTTCTTC
>TRBJ2-7|.|many|TRBV27
CASSLDGWTYEQYF
TGTGCCAGCAGTTTAGACGGGTGGACCTACGAGCAGTACTTC
>TRBJ1-1|.|.|TRBV4-2
CASSHVNTEAFF
TGTGCCAGCAGCCACGTGAACACTGAAGCTTTCTTT
>TRBJ2-5|.|many|TRBV20-1
CSASPSGRRQETQYF
TGCAGTGCGAGCCCATCCGGGAGAAGGCAAGAGACCCAGTACTTC
>TRBJ2-3|.|many|TRBV7-7
CASSLTLQDTQYF
TGTGCTAGCAGCTTGACCTTGCAGGATACGCAGTATTTT
>TRBJ2-2|.|many|TRBV25-1
CASRMTNTGELFF
TGTGCCAGCAGGATGACGAACACCGGGGAGCTGTTTTTT
>TRBJ1-1|.|.|TRBV15
CATSRGGTTEAFF
TGTGCCACCAGCAGAGGGGGGACCACTGAAGCTTTCTTT
>TRBJ2-5|TRBD2|many|TRBV10-3
CAISESRGGETQYF
TGTGCCATCAGTGAGTCGAGGGGAGGGGAGACCCAGTACTTC
>TRBJ2-7|TRBD1|many|TRBV5-1
CASSLRTGGEQYF
TGCGCCAGCAGCTTGAGGACAGGGGGCGAGCAGTACTTC
>TRBJ2-7|.|many|TRBV4-1
CASSQAPPGIDLSYEQYF
TGCGCCAGCAGCCAAGCGCCCCCAGGGATCGACCTATCCTACGAGCAGTACTTC
>TRBJ1-6|TRBD1|many|TRBV6-6
CASRHSDRGYNSPLHF
TGTGCCAGCAGACACTCAGACAGGGGTTATAATTCACCCCTCCACTTT
>TRBJ2-1|.|many|TRBV19
CASTLALYNEQFF
TGTGCCAGTACCTTGGCCCTTTACAATGAGCAGTTCTTC
>TRBJ1-2|TRBD1|.|TRBV28
CASRRQGGNYGYTF
TGTGCCAGCAGGCGACAGGGGGGGAACTATGGCTACACCTTC
>TRBJ1-2|.|many|TRBV6-5
CASSYSGVRPNYGYTF
TGTGCCAGCAGTTACTCGGGGGTCAGACCTAACTATGGCTACACCTTC
>TRBJ2-3|TRBD1|many|TRBV20-1
CSADGTGSTDTQYF
TGCAGTGCTGACGGGACAGGGAGCACAGATACGCAGTATTTT
>TRBJ2-2|TRBD2|many|TRBV7-8
CASSETSGDTGELFF
TGTGCCAGCAGCGAGACTAGCGGTGACACCGGGGAGCTGTTTTTT
>TRBJ2-5|TRBD2|many|TRBV27
CASSTIAGGPQETQYF
TGTGCCAGCAGTACCATAGCGGGAGGGCCCCAAGAGACCCAGTACTTC
>TRBJ2-5|.|many|TRBV5-8
CASSWGATQETQYF
TGTGCCAGCAGCTGGGGGGCTACCCAAGAGACCCAGTACTTC
>TRBJ2-7|TRBD2|few|TRBV28
CASSSWTSGRGREQYF
TGTGCCAGCAGTTCGTGGACTAGCGGGAGAGGTCGTGAGCAGTACTTC
>TRBJ2-7|.|many|TRBV30
CAWSVSGSREQYF
TGTGCCTGGAGTGTTTCTGGGAGTCGCGAGCAGTACTTC
>TRBJ2-7|TRBD2|.|TRBV28
CASSPPSGGTYEQYF
TGTGCCAGCAGCCCCCCCTCGGGAGGGACCTACGAGCAGTACTTC